The next 24 T cell receptor beta chains were all read from a single sample in a study of metastatic and nonmetastatic thyroid tumors. TCRdb reassembled clones from the PCR reads with MiXCR. The sample lists about 48,000 clones, approximately 20% seen once, with 3.5% to 4% in the top ten. No patient received treatment before thyroid surgery. Sequencing was performed on blood. The receptors were gathered from a male donor with papillary thyroid cancer or a benign thyroid nodule (not recorded which). Some clones in this sample may be carry-over from other donors' samples.

With respect to this clone: Other DNA sequences within the sample encode an identical CDR3. The J gene is TRBJ2-3, the V gene TRBV27, with 8 bases identical to TRBD1. In germline, CDR1 is MNHEY, CDR2 SMNVEV (reference sequence). V lost 1 base, J lost 1 base, and 13 bases stayed unmatched. There are 19 residues in the CDR3. The CDR3 DNA reads TGTGCCAGCAGTTTATGGGGACCAGGGACAGGTAGGGGCACAGATACGCAGTATTTT. The encoded protein is CASSLWGPGTGRGTDTQYF.

There are many counts of this clone. This chain uses TRBV15 with TRBJ1-2, with no clear D. CDR3 length equals 17 residues. Germline CDR1 and CDR2: LNHNV and YYDKDF (reference sequence). Between the trimmed V and J ends, which lost 3 bases and 4 bases, there was a span of 21 bases. The CDR3 nucleotides are TGTGCCACCAGCAGGGTTTTCGGGGTGGGAACAGCCTATGGCTACACCTTC. Translation gives CATSRVFGVGTAYGYTF.

The genes are TRBV7-6 and TRBJ2-2, with D possibly TRBD2 on 6 matching bases. The germline V and J ends were trimmed by 5 bases and 3 bases, with 13 bases remaining between them. In germline, CDR1 is SGHVS, CDR2 FNYEAQ. The CDR3 length is 15 residues. CDR3 residues: CASSQLAPHTGELFF. For the CDR3, the DNA is TGTGCCAGCAGCCAACTAGCACCCCACACCGGGGAGCTGTTTTTT. The full variable domain, rest sourced from reference TRBV7-6 and TRBJ2-2, is GAGVSQSPRYKVTKRGQDVALRCDPISGHVSLYWYRQALGQGPEFLTYFNYEAQQDKSGLPNDRFSAERPEGSISTLTIQRTEQRDSAMYRCASSQLAPHTGELFFGEGSRLTVL.

The chain links TRBV7-9 to TRBJ1-5, with TRBD1 matching 9 bases. Losses at the gene ends were 5 bases for V and 3 bases for J; bases not matched to a gene: 5. The CDR3 is 15 amino acids. Germline-derived CDR1 and CDR2 are SEHNR and FQNEAQ (reference sequence). The CDR3 here is CASSLGQGPNQPQHF. For the CDR3, the DNA is TGTGCCAGCAGCCTCGGACAGGGGCCCAATCAGCCCCAGCATTTT.

This clone was counted ten times or more. The chain couples TRBV5-1 to TRBJ2-1, with D possibly matching TRBD1 (6 bases). The CDR3 sequence is 16 residues long. Germline V gene data show CDR1 as SGHRS and CDR2 as YFSETQ. V lost 2 bases to trimming and J lost 0 bases, with 12 bases between them. This CDR3 reads CASSLTQGNSYNEQFF. The CDR3 DNA sequence: TGCGCCAGCAGCTTAACACAGGGTAACTCCTACAATGAGCAGTTCTTC.

This clone was detected many times. The gene calls are TRBV24-1 and TRBJ1-2, with unresolved D. The CDR3 spans 14 residues. Deletions cut 4 bases from V and 4 bases from J, with 12 bases between. In germline, CDR1 is KGHDR, CDR2 SFDVKD. CDR3 residues: CATSDASRGYGYTF. CDR3 DNA: TGTGCCACCAGTGACGCGTCCCGGGGCTATGGCTACACCTTC.

The rearrangement joins TRBV20-1 to TRBJ2-1; D is unclear. Deletions cut 4 bases from V and 5 bases from J, with 12 bases between. Germline V lookup: CDR1 DFQATT, CDR2 SNEGSKA (reference sequence). This CDR3 contains 13 residues. The CDR3 coding sequence is TGCAGTGCTATTTGGACCAGTAACAATGAGCAGTTCTTC. It specifies CSAIWTSNNEQFF.

The V and J genes are TRBV6-1 and TRBJ1-5; the D gene is possibly TRBD1 (5 bases). CDR3 length: 16 residues. Germline V gene lookup returns CDR1 MNHNS and CDR2 SASEGT. Trimming took 8 bases from V and 0 from J, leaving 17 bases between them. CDR3 nucleotides: TGTGCCAGCGGGGGAACAGACAGAGATAGCAATCAGCCCCAGCATTTT. Its translation: CASGGTDRDSNQPQHF.

The rearrangement uses TRBV6-4 and TRBJ2-1; 9 nucleotides match TRBD2. V trimming: 3 bases; J trimming: 9 bases; junction bases outside the gene matches: 9. The length of the CDR3 is 15 residues. Germline loops: CDR1 MRHNA, CDR2 SNTAGT. The CDR3 is CASSDSSGAPSEQFF. CDR3 DNA: TGTGCCAGCAGTGATTCTAGCGGGGCACCAAGTGAGCAGTTCTTC.

This clone was seen at least ten times. A read error is possible here, since a much larger clone lies one base away. The CDR3, as DNA: TGTGCCAGCAGCCCCCGGACAGTAACCCACGAGCAGTACTTC. This sequence encodes CASSPRTVTHEQYF. The chain recombines TRBV7-3 with TRBJ2-7; tentative D call: TRBD1 (6 bases). CDR3 length: 14 residues. The germline V gene encodes CDR1 SGHTA and CDR2 FQGTGA. Trimming left V 5 bases short and J 5 bases short, with 16 bases between.

This chain joins TRBV6-1 and TRBJ2-1, with D perhaps TRBD1 (5 bases). Trimming removed 4 bases from V and 6 bases from J, with 10 bases in between. CDR3 length equals 13 residues. Germline V gene sequence: CDR1 MNHNS, CDR2 SASEGT. CDR3 bases: TGTGCCAGCAGTGTTACAGGTCCCAATGAGCAGTTCTTC. This sequence encodes CASSVTGPNEQFF.

There are a few counts of this clone. Since a much larger clone is just one base distant, this may be a read error. This rearrangement joins TRBV27 to TRBJ2-1; 11 nucleotides line up with TRBD2. V gave up 8 bases and J gave up 9 bases; unmatched junction bases: 12. Germline CDR1 and CDR2: MNHEY and SMNVEV (reference sequence). This CDR3 contains 15 residues. For the CDR3, the DNA is TGTGCCAGCGGTTGGACTAGCGGGTCCTATAGTGAGCAGTTCTTC. This sequence encodes CASGWTSGSYSEQFF.

This clone was seen at least ten times. The chain joins TRBV20-1 to TRBJ1-2, with TRBD1 identical over 8 bases. V dropped 6 bases and J dropped 4; count of bases not matched to a gene: 4. The germline V gene has CDR1 DFQATT and CDR2 SNEGSKA (reference sequence). CDR3 size: 12 residues. The CDR3 DNA is TGCAGTGCCTGGACAGGGCGCTATGGCTACACCTTC. Residues: CSAWTGRYGYTF.

A remark on this clone: Since a much larger clone is just one base distant, this may be a read error. The chain employs TRBV5-1 and TRBJ2-7, with D maybe TRBD2 (6 bases). Between the trimmed V and J ends, which lost 3 bases and 3 bases, there was a span of 19 bases. Germline V gene lookup returns CDR1 SGHRS and CDR2 YFSETQ. The CDR3 is made up of 16 amino acids. The CDR3 spells CASSSSLGGPGYEQYF. CDR3 in DNA: TGCGCCAGCAGCTCCTCACTGGGGGGACCGGGCTACGAGCAGTACTTC.

This clone appeared a few times. CDR3 region: CASSLTTGAGEKLFF. CDR3 in DNA: TGTGCCAGCAGTCTAACAACAGGGGCTGGAGAAAAACTGTTTTTT. The chain couples TRBV12-3 or TRBV12-4 to TRBJ1-4, with 7 bases matching TRBD1. The CDR3 totals 15 residues. Trimming cost V 5 bases and J 8 bases; bases outside gene matches: 11.

This sequence joins TRBV30 and TRBJ1-6; D possibly corresponds to TRBD1 (5 bases). With 4 bases removed from V and 8 bases from J, the gap between germline ends came to 15 bases. Germline assignment: CDR1 GTSNPN and CDR2 SVGIG (reference sequence). The CDR3 is made up of 14 amino acids. CDR3 nucleotides: TGTGCCTGGATCTCCGGACATGGAGATTCACCCCTCCACTTT. The encoded protein is CAWISGHGDSPLHF.

In this sample, this clone turned up many times. The V gene is TRBV4-1, the J gene TRBJ1-5; D is possibly TRBD1 (6 bases). CDR3 length: 17 residues. Trimming pared 0 bases from V and 1 base from J, leaving 13 bases between. The germline V gene encodes CDR1 MGHRA and CDR2 YSYEKL. CDR3 DNA: TGCGCCAGCAGCCAAGATACTGGGACATTCAGCAATCAGCCCCAGCATTTT. It encodes CASSQDTGTFSNQPQHF.

This clone was picked up a small number of times. The J gene is TRBJ2-7, the V gene TRBV28; unclear D gene. Germline CDR1 is MDHEN and CDR2 is SYDVKM. There are 13 residues in the CDR3. Deletions cut 7 bases from V and 2 bases from J, with 12 bases between. CDR3 nucleotides: TGTGCCAGCAATGCCGCAGGAACCTACGAGCAGTACTTC. Protein: CASNAAGTYEQYF.

The genes are TRBV11-2 and TRBJ2-2, with 11 bases matching TRBD2. Per the germline V gene, CDR1 is SGHAT and CDR2 is FQNNGV. The CDR3 length is 19 residues. With V trimmed by 4 bases and J by 2 bases, 12 bases remained unmatched. The CDR3 coding sequence is TGTGCCAGCAGCTCCCCGGCGCGACTAGCGGGGCGAAACACCGGGGAGCTGTTTTTT. This translates into CASSSPARLAGRNTGELFF.

This clone was picked up many times. A single base separates this from a much larger clone, so it may be a read error. Distinct nucleotide sequences in the sample also encode this CDR3. The genes are TRBV6-4 and TRBJ2-3; the D gene is possibly TRBD2 (5 bases). This CDR3 comprises 14 residues. Germline loops: CDR1 MRHNA, CDR2 SNTAGT. The V end was cut by 2 bases, the J end by 2 bases, with 8 bases between. The CDR3, as DNA: TGTGCCAGCAGTGACGGGAGAGCCACAGATACGCAGTATTTT. Translating it yields CASSDGRATDTQYF.

This clone has ten or more counts. The chain has TRBV10-2 and TRBJ2-7; unclear D gene. Per the germline V gene, CDR1 is WSHSY and CDR2 is SAAADI. CDR3 length: 14 amino acids. Trimming took 6 bases from V and 1 from J, leaving 13 bases between them. The CDR3 here is CASRQSSVSYEQYF. CDR3 sequence (DNA): TGCGCCAGCAGACAGAGCAGCGTTTCCTACGAGCAGTACTTC.

This clone was seen at least ten times. The chain joins TRBV7-9 to TRBJ1-1, with 12 bases matching TRBD1. Germline CDR1 is SEHNR and CDR2 is FQNEAQ (reference sequence). CDR3 length equals 18 residues. The trim removed 5 bases at V and 3 bases at J, leaving 13 bases unmatched. CDR3 nucleotides: TGTGCCAGCAGCCTCCCGGGACAGGGGGCGAGATTGGACACTGAAGCTTTCTTT. Translation gives CASSLPGQGARLDTEAFF.

This clone was counted many times. The V and J genes are TRBV6-1 and TRBJ1-1; 10 bases agree with TRBD1. This CDR3 comprises 14 residues. The V segment lost 10 bases and the J segment 5 bases; nucleotides outside the gene matches: 10. Per germline, CDR1 MNHNS and CDR2 SASEGT. CDR3 coding DNA: TGTGCCACCGAGTCGGGGACAGGGGTTACTGAAGCTTTCTTT. Its translation is CATESGTGVTEAFF.

A few counts support this clone. The V and J genes are TRBV5-4 and TRBJ2-3, with 9 bases that match TRBD2. Germline V gene sequence: CDR1 SGHNT, CDR2 YYREEE (reference sequence). V trimming: 0 bases; J trimming: 5 bases; junction bases outside the gene matches: 7. CDR3 length equals 16 residues. The CDR3 nucleotides read TGTGCCAGCAGCTTGGCGGTAGCGGGGGCGGGAGATACGCAGTATTTT. Protein product: CASSLAVAGAGDTQYF.